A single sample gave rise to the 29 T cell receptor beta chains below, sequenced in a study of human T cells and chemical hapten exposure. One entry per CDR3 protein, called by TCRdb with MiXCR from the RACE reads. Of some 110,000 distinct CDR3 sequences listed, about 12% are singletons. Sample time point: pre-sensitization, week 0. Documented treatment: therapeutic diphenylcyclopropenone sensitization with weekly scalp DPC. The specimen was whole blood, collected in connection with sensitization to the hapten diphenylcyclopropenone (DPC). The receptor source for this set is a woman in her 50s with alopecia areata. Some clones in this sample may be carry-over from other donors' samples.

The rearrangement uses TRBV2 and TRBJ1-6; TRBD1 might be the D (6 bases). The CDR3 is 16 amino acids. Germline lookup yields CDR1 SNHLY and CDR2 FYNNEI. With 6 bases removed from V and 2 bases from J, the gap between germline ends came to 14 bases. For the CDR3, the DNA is TGTGCCAGCAGGCCCGGGACACCTGCCTATAATTCACCCCTCCACTTT. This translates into CASRPGTPAYNSPLHF.

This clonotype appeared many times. The CDR3 DNA reads as TGTGCCAGCAGCCGGACAGGGGGCAGCGACAACACCGGGGAGCTGTTTTTT. Translating it yields CASSRTGGSDNTGELFF. V is TRBV7-9 and J is TRBJ2-2, with 11 bases fitting TRBD1. The CDR3 runs 17 residues. Germline V gene sequence: CDR1 SEHNR, CDR2 FQNEAQ (reference sequence). J gave up 2 bases and V 5 bases, and 7 bases lay outside the gene matches.

The CDR3 DNA sequence: TGTGCCAGCAGTTTGGGAGTAGCGGGACGGGGCAAGCTCGAGCAGTACTTC. Protein product: CASSLGVAGRGKLEQYF. The chain recombines TRBV28 with TRBJ2-7, with 8 bases that match TRBD2. V lost 3 bases and J lost 6; bases outside the gene matches: 16. Looked up from germline, CDR1 is MDHEN and CDR2 is SYDVKM. This CDR3 is built from 17 residues.

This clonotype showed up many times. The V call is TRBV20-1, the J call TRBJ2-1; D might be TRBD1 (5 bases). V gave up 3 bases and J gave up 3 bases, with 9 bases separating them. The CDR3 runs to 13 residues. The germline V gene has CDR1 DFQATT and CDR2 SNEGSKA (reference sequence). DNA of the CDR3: TGCAGTGCTAGCCCAGGGAACTACAATGAGCAGTTCTTC. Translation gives CSASPGNYNEQFF.

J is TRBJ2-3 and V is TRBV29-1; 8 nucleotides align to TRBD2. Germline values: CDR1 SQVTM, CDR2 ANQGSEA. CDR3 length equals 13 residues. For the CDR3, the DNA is TGCATCTGGACCGGGGGGGGCACAGATACGCAGTATTTT. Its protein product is CIWTGGGTDTQYF.

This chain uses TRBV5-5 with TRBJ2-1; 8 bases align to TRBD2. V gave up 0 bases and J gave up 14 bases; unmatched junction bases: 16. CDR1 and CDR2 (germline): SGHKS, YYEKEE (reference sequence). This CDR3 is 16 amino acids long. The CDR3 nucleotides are TGTGCCAGCAGCTTGGTTAGGAGCGGGAGAGCGGACTGGGAGTTCTTC. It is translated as CASSLVRSGRADWEFF.

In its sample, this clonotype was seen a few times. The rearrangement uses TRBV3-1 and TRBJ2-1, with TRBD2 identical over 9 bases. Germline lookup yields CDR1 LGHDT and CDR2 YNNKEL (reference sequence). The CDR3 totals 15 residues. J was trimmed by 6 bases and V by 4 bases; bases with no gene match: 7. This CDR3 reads CASSPGTSSGNEQFF. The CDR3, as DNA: TGTGCCAGCAGCCCTGGGACTAGCAGTGGCAATGAGCAGTTCTTC.

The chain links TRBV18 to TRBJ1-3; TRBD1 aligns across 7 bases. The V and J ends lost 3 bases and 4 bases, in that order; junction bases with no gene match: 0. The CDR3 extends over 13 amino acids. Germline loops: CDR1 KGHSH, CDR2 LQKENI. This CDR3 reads CASSPTGGNTIYF. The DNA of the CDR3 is TGTGCCAGCTCACCGACAGGGGGAAACACCATATATTTT.

The DNA of the CDR3 is TGTGCCAGCAGTTACCGGATTAACTATGGCTACACCTTC. Its translation: CASSYRINYGYTF. The V gene is TRBV6-2 or TRBV6-3, the J gene TRBJ1-2; D uncertain. Germline V gives CDR1 MNHEY, CDR2 SVGEGT. V lost 2 bases and J lost 1, with 5 bases in between. This CDR3 contains 13 residues.

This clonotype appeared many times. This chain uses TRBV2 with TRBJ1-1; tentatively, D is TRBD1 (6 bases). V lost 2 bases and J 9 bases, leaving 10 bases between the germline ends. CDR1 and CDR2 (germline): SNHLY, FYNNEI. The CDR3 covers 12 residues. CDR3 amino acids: CASSEQGRQAFF. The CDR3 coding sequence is TGTGCCAGCAGTGAACAGGGGCGCCAAGCTTTCTTT.

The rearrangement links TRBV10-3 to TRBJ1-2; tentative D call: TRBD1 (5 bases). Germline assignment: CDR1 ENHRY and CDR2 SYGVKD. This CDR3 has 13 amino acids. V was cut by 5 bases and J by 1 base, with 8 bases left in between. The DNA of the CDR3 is TGTGCCATCAGTTCCGACAGTAACTATGGCTACACCTTC. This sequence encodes CAISSDSNYGYTF.

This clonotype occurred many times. The CDR3 protein is CASSWGRSVRSYEQYF. CDR3 nucleotides: TGCGCCAGCAGCTGGGGACGGAGCGTTAGGTCCTACGAGCAGTACTTC. The chain couples TRBV5-1 to TRBJ2-7, with D perhaps assigned TRBD1 or TRBD2 (5 bases each). The CDR3 totals 16 residues. With 3 bases removed from V and 1 base from J, the gap between germline ends came to 17 bases. CDR1 and CDR2 from the germline V gene are SGHRS and YFSETQ.

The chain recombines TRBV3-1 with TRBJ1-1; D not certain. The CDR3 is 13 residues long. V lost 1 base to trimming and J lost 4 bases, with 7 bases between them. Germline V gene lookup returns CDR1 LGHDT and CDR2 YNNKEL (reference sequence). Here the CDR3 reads CASSQALVTEAFF. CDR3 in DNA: TGTGCCAGCAGCCAAGCACTCGTCACTGAAGCTTTCTTT.

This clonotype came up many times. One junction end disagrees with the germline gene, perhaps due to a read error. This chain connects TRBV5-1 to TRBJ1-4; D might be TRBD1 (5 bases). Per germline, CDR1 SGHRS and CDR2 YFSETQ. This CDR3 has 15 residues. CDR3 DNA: TGCGCCAGCACCTTGGGACGGAGCCCTAATGAAAAACTGTTTTTT. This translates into CASTLGRSPNEKLFF. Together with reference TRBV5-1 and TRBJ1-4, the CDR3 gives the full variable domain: KAGVTQTPRYLIKTRGQQVTLSCSPISGHRSVSWYQQTPGQGLQFLFEYFSETQRNKGNFPGRFSGRQFSNSRSEMNVSTLELGDSALYLCASTLGRSPNEKLFFGSGTQLSVL.

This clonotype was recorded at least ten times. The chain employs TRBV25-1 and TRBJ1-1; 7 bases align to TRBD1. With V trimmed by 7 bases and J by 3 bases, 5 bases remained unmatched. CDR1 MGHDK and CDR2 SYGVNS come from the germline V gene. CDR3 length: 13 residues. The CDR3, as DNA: TGTGCCAGCATCAGGGGGGTGGACACTGAAGCTTTCTTT. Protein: CASIRGVDTEAFF.

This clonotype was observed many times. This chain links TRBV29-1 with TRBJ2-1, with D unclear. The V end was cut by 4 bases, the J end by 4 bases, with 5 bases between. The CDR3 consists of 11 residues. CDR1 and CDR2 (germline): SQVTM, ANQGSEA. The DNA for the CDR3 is TGCAGCGTTGCCCAGTACAATGAGCAGTTCTTC. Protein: CSVAQYNEQFF.

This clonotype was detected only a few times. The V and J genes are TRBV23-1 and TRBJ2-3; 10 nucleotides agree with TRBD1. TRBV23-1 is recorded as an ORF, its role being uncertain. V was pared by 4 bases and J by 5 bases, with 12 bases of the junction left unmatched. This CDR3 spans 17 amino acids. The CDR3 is CASSPTSTGGAVDTQYF. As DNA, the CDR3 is TGCGCCAGCAGTCCAACCTCGACAGGGGGCGCGGTAGATACGCAGTATTTT.

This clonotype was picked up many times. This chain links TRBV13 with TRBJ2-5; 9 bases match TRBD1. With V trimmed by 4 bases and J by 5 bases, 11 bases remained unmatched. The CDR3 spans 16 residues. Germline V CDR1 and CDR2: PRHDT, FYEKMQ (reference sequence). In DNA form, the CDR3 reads TGTGCCAGCAGCTGGCAACAGGGGGCGAGGGGTGAGACCCAGTACTTC. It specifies CASSWQQGARGETQYF. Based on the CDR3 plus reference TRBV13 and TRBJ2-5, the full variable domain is AAGVIQSPRHLIKEKRETATLKCYPIPRHDTVYWYQQGPGQDPQFLISFYEKMQSDKGSIPDRFSAQQFSDYHSELNMSSLELGDSALYFCASSWQQGARGETQYFGPGTRLLVL.

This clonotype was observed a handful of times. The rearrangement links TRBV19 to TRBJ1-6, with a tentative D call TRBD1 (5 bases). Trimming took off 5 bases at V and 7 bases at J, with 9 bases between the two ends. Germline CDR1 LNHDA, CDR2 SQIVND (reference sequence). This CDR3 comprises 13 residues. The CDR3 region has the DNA TGTGCCAGTAGTCGAGACAGAAATTCACCCCTCCACTTT. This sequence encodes CASSRDRNSPLHF.

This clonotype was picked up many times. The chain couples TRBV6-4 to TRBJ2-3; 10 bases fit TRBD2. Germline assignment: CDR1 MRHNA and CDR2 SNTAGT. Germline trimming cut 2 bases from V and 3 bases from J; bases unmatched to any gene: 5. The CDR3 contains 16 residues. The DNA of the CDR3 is TGTGCCAGCAGTGACCGACTAGCGGGTGAGACAGATACGCAGTATTTT. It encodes CASSDRLAGETDTQYF.

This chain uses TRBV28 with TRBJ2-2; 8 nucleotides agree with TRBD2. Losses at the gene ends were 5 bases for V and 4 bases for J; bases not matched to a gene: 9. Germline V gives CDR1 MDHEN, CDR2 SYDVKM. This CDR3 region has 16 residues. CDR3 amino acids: CASSPHPGGTTGELFF. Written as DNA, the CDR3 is TGTGCCAGCAGTCCCCACCCGGGGGGGACCACCGGGGAGCTGTTTTTT.

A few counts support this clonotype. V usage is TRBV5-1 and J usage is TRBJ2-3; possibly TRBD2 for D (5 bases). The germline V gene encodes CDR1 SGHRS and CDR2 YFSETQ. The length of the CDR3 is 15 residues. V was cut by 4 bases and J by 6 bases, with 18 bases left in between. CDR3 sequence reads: CASSPITVGGDTQYF. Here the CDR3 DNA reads TGCGCCAGCAGCCCCATTACGGTCGGAGGCGATACGCAGTATTTT. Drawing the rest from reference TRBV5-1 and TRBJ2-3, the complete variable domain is KAGVTQTPRYLIKTRGQQVTLSCSPISGHRSVSWYQQTPGQGLQFLFEYFSETQRNKGNFPGRFSGRQFSNSRSEMNVSTLELGDSALYLCASSPITVGGDTQYFGPGTRLTVL.

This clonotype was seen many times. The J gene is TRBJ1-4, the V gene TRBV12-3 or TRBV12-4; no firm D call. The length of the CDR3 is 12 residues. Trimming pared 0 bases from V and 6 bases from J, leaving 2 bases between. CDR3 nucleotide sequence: TGTGCCAGCAGTTTAGCATATGAAAAACTGTTTTTT. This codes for CASSLAYEKLFF.

The CDR3 coding sequence is TGTGCCAGCAGTACTGGACCCCAATATGAGCAGTTCTTC. This gives the protein CASSTGPQYEQFF. The rearrangement uses TRBV7-7 and TRBJ2-1; D gene ambiguous. The V gene's germline CDR1 is SSHAT and CDR2 FNYEAQ (reference sequence). V shed 6 bases and J shed 8 bases, with 14 bases lying between them. CDR3 size: 13 residues.

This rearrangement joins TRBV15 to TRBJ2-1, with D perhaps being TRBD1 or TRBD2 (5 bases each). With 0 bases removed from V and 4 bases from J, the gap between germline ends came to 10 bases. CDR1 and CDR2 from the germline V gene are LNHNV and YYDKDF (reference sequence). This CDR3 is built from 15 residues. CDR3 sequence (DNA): TGTGCCACCAGCAGAGAGAGGGGCGATTACAATGAGCAGTTCTTC. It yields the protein CATSRERGDYNEQFF.

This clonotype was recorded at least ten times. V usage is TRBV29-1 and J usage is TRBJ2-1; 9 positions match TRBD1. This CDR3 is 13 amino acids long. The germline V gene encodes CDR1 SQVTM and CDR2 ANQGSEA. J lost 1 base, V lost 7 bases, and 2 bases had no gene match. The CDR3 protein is CSGGTGSYNEQFF. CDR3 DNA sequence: TGCAGCGGCGGGACAGGGTCCTACAATGAGCAGTTCTTC.

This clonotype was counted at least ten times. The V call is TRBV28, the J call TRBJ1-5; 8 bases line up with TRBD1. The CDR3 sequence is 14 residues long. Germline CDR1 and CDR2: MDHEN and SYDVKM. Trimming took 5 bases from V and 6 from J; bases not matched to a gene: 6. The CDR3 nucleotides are TGTGCCAGCAGTCAGGGGGCGCGGGGTCAGCCCCAGCATTTT. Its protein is CASSQGARGQPQHF.

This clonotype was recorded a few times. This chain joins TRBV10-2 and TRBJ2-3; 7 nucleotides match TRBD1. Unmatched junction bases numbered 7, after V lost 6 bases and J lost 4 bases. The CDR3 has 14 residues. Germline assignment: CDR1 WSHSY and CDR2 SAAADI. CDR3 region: CASRVTGIADTQYF. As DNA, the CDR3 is TGCGCCAGCAGGGTGACAGGGATTGCAGATACGCAGTATTTT.

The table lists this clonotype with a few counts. The CDR3 here is CSVGQNYGELFF. The CDR3 region has the DNA TGCAGCGTAGGACAGAATTACGGGGAGCTGTTTTTT. The gene calls are TRBV29-1 and TRBJ2-2; TRBD1 is a possible D gene (6 bases). V shed 6 bases and J shed 7 bases, with 12 bases lying between them. This CDR3 contains 12 residues. CDR1 and CDR2 from the germline V gene are SQVTM and ANQGSEA.